Listed here is a single T cell receptor (beta chain). The length of the CDR3 is 13 residues. The V gene's germline CDR1 is SGDLS and CDR2 YYNGEE. V was pared by 0 bases and J by 7 bases, with 10 bases between. These data belong to a study of blood T cell repertoires in COVID-19. In the study overall: Whether acute or convalescent, the COVID-19 samples came from the United States, Italy and Spain. The cDNA or gDNA used as material had been derived from T cells, B-cell-depleted T cells, or PBMCs.

Original methodology: Cell counts per sample came from amplifying reference gene primers. Here immunoSEQ multiplex PCR was the method, and the copy in TCRdb shows in-frame clones only, minus some. Clonal size and the V and J genes are those of that table, whereas D and trimming came from the DNA. The data show about 210,000 clones, about 85% seen once. The sequenced sample consisted of peripheral blood. This clonotype was sampled from a man aged 65 to 85 with acute or convalescent COVID-19. V usage is TRBV9 and J usage is TRBJ1-2, with D unclear. The CDR3 region has the DNA TGTGCCAGCAGCGTAGTAGAGAACGGTGGCTACACCTTC. This sequence encodes CASSVVENGGYTF.